This entry concerns a single TCR beta chain. No antigen is known for it. The sample is drawn from a study of cytomegalovirus exposure and HLA in healthy donors. Overall study context: Drawn from HLA-typed donors, tens of millions of unique TCRs were held in an early data release.

This CDR3 is 16 amino acids long. The ends lost 2 bases at V and 0 bases at J; junction bases unmatched: 4. Per germline, CDR1 MDHEN and CDR2 SYDVKM. Study observations and caveats: A later analysis found common viral pathogens apparently linked to several of the most significant clusters. One cluster of highly shared sequence variants probably arose as a sequencing artifact. According to an earlier analysis, most TCR beta V segments yielded productive rearrangements about 87% or about 30% of the time.

The PCR employed 60 Vbeta primers together with 13 Jbeta primers. Method: immunoSEQ multiplex PCR; TCRdb's copy keeps in-frame clones and lacks some. The data show about 300,000 clones, more than 80% seen once. The origin of this receptor is a middle-aged man in good health and CMV-seropositive. Sequencing was carried out using PBMCs. V usage is TRBV28 and J usage is TRBJ2-7; the match to TRBD2 covers 10 bases. CDR3 in amino acids: CASSLAGTSDSYEQYF. The CDR3 region has the DNA TGTGCCAGCAGTTTAGCCGGGACTAGCGACTCCTACGAGCAGTACTTC.